This T cell receptor (beta chain) was profiled in a study of blood T cell repertoires in COVID-19 (TCRdb year 2020). Broadly, across the study: Collaborator samples came from the United States, Italy and Spain and covered acute and convalescent phases of COVID-19. Where HLA class I and class II types were available, the types were taken from metadata supplied by the sample provider, not from assay-based typing. A freely available public database, intended as a resource for researchers studying the immune response to SARS-CoV-2, is where the repertoires were released. Subjects who had been exposed to COVID-19, were actively infected with it, or had recovered from it provided the deeply sampled blood TCRbeta repertoires that made up the dataset. A de-identified subject ID, COVID-19 status, age in years and sex were almost always included in the sample metadata. The samples were drawn from two sources: the first 160 participants of the ongoing ImmuneRACE study, and 1,200 or so subjects contributed by 6 global collaborators. The material from the prospective study consisted of cDNA or gDNA derived from T cells, B-cell-depleted T cells, or PBMCs. Overall results and qualifications from the work: The amount of clinical and demographic metadata varied by source and participant and was provided uncurated.

CDR1 is given as MNHEY and CDR2 as SVGAGI, both from the germline V gene. The CDR3 numbers 15 residues from cysteine through phenylalanine. Here the CDR3 DNA is all that survives: 45 bases in frame from base 1. Trimming leaves V shorter by 5 bases and J shorter by 5 bases, with the junction holding 7 bases beyond the gene matches. Each collaborating institution followed its own protocols to collect whole blood in K2EDTA tubes. For TCRbeta analysis, collaborators shipped samples as frozen whole blood, isolated PBMCs, or DNA extracted from either of those sample types. The immunoSEQ Assay, a bias-controlled multiplex PCR, was used to amplify TCRbeta CDR3 regions from genomic DNA. The paper's data handling went like this. The number of nucleated cells in each sample was estimated from the amplification of reference gene primers within the assay. Sequence reads were collapsed and filtered to measure the absolute abundance of every unique TCRbeta CDR3 rearrangement. Productive Simpson clonality was computed per sample as the square root of Simpson's diversity index over productive rearrangements. In its TCRdb copy, this immuneACCESS table keeps in-frame sequences only and misses some clones. Where compared with another copy, unresolved V genes explain less than half of these, and the others have no known cause. That table supplies the V and J calls and clone size; D and trimming were determined from the DNA. In all, the sample holds 150,000 to 200,000 clones, and about four fifths of those were seen once. Approximately 9.9% of the sample is held by the ten biggest clonotypes.

As concerns this clone: No antigen is known for it. Qualities for individual bases were not recorded, and no much larger clone is one base off.

Sequencing was carried out using peripheral blood. The rearrangement joined TRBV6-5 to TRBJ2-7; TRBD2 agrees with 12 junctional bases. The receptor's source is a man in his sixties with active or convalescent COVID-19. The nucleotides are TGTGCCAGCAGTCCACGACTAGCGGGAGACCACGAGCAGTACTTC. This yields the protein CASSPRLAGDHEQYF.